What follows are 11 T cell receptor beta chains derived from one specimen sequenced in a study of T-cell memory formation after mild COVID-19. Using its own MiXCR run on the 5' RACE reads, TCRdb lists one record per CDR3 protein. The table shows 120,000 to 150,000 distinct CDR3 sequences, with over 15% occurring only once. Source material: PBMCs or a T cell subset sorted from them (not recorded which). These receptors were taken from an adult woman who had mild COVID-19 (a few samples of this study predate the infection). Cell type and time point are not known.

This clonotype was detected a few times. This chain links TRBV5-1 with TRBJ2-1; 9 nucleotides match TRBD2. Germline V gives CDR1 SGHRS, CDR2 YFSETQ. The V and J ends lost 2 bases and 6 bases, in that order; junction bases with no gene match: 12. The CDR3 has 17 amino acids. The CDR3 loop is CASSFLAGTTIGNEQFF. DNA for the CDR3: TGCGCCAGCAGCTTTCTAGCGGGGACTACTATCGGCAATGAGCAGTTCTTC.

This clonotype appeared a few times. The rearrangement links TRBV11-3 to TRBJ2-6; D not certain. The germline V gene encodes CDR1 SGHNT and CDR2 YENEEA. This CDR3 has 17 residues. The V end was cut by 1 base, the J end by 3 bases, with 13 bases between. CDR3 loop: CASSLAVTSGGANVLTF. The CDR3 DNA is TGTGCCAGCAGCTTAGCGGTGACGTCTGGTGGGGCCAACGTCCTGACTTTC.

This clonotype occurred once. The chain links TRBV19 to TRBJ2-1; D unresolved. Looked up from germline, CDR1 is LNHDA and CDR2 is SQIVND (reference sequence). Trimming cost V 3 bases and J 8 bases, with 8 bases left between them. The CDR3 consists of 12 residues. The CDR3 spells CASSMNKDEQFF. For the CDR3, the DNA is TGTGCCAGTAGTATGAACAAGGATGAGCAGTTCTTC.

The V gene is TRBV4-1, the J gene TRBJ1-2; a weak D match, TRBD1 (5 bases). In germline, CDR1 is MGHRA, CDR2 YSYEKL. Deletions cut 2 bases from V and 4 bases from J, with 17 bases between. The CDR3 covers 16 residues. The CDR3 region has the DNA TGCGCCAGCAGCCAATCCGGGGCGACTAACACCTATGGCTACACCTTC. Its translation is CASSQSGATNTYGYTF.

There are a few counts of this clonotype. The chain combines TRBV20-1 with TRBJ2-7; D might be TRBD1 or TRBD2, each matching 5 bases. Looked up from germline, CDR1 is DFQATT and CDR2 is SNEGSKA (reference sequence). The CDR3 has 12 residues. The ends were cut back, 6 bases at V and 2 bases at J, with 11 bases in the middle. CDR3 in DNA: TGCAGTGCCGCAAGAGGGGCCTACGAGCAGTACTTC. It codes for CSAARGAYEQYF.

There are a few counts of this clonotype. This chain uses TRBV29-1 with TRBJ2-2, with 8 positions matching TRBD1. Per germline, CDR1 SQVTM and CDR2 ANQGSEA. The V segment lost 4 bases and the J segment 3 bases; nucleotides outside the gene matches: 7. This CDR3 comprises 15 residues. CDR3 nucleotides: TGCAGCGTTGGTAGGACAGGGTCGGACACCGGGGAGCTGTTTTTT. Protein product: CSVGRTGSDTGELFF.

The chain uses TRBV20-1 and TRBJ2-3; 10 bases are a match to TRBD2. The CDR3 is 16 amino acids. V trimming: 6 bases; J trimming: 1 base; junction bases outside the gene matches: 10. Germline CDR1 reads DFQATT; CDR2 reads SNEGSKA (reference sequence). The CDR3 DNA is TGCAGTGCCGCCCTCAGCGGGGGGGCCGGCACAGATACGCAGTATTTT. Protein product: CSAALSGGAGTDTQYF.

The gene calls are TRBV2 and TRBJ2-2, with 7 bases fitting TRBD1. Germline loops: CDR1 SNHLY, CDR2 FYNNEI. The CDR3 totals 13 residues. J was trimmed by 7 bases and V by 4 bases; bases with no gene match: 3. CDR3 residues: CASSAQGNGELFF. The CDR3 region has the DNA TGTGCCAGCAGTGCACAGGGGAACGGGGAGCTGTTTTTT.

This clonotype was recorded a few times. The rearrangement joins TRBV7-8 to TRBJ1-3; D not resolved. Germline CDR1 and CDR2: SGHVS and FQNEAQ. The CDR3 is made up of 16 amino acids. The ends were cut back, 5 bases at V and 0 bases at J, with 14 bases in the middle. In nucleotides, the CDR3 is TGTGCCAGCAGCCCCGCCGCGACAAGCTCTGGAAACACCATATATTTT. Amino acids: CASSPAATSSGNTIYF.

This clonotype was picked up a small number of times. The chain carries TRBV29-1 and TRBJ1-2; D might be TRBD1 (5 bases). The germline gives CDR1 SQVTM, CDR2 ANQGSEA. V was shortened by 6 bases and J by 5 bases, with 13 bases between the two germline ends. The CDR3 totals 12 residues. The CDR3 sequence is CSVSRVGYGYTF. The CDR3 coding sequence is TGCAGCGTATCCAGGGTAGGGTATGGCTACACCTTC.

The chain uses TRBV3-1 and TRBJ1-2, with D uncertain. V lost 0 bases to trimming and J lost 4 bases, with 9 bases between them. The CDR3 consists of 14 residues. The germline gives CDR1 LGHDT, CDR2 YNNKEL (reference sequence). CDR3 protein: CASSQDISSYGYTF. The CDR3 nucleotides are TGTGCCAGCAGCCAAGATATAAGTAGCTATGGCTACACCTTC.